These 25 T cell receptor beta chains came from one sample sequenced in a study of T-cell reconstitution after alpha-beta-depleted transplantation in children. Unique molecular identifiers were built into the TCRbeta library. TCRdb used MiXCR to reprocess the PCR reads, holding one entry per CDR3 protein. The sample records around 600,000 distinct CDR3 sequences, about 21% being singletons. The sequencing used PBMCs, mostly from graft donor cells, collected 360 days after TCRalphabeta/CD19-depleted stem cell transplant. All receptors derive from a boy under two years old who had a stem cell transplant for acute myeloid leukemia, so the T cells may come from the graft donor.

This chain links TRBV9 with TRBJ1-2, with D tentatively TRBD1 (5 bases). V dropped 0 bases and J dropped 4 bases, with 13 bases sitting between them. The CDR3 extends over 15 amino acids. The V gene's germline CDR1 is SGDLS and CDR2 YYNGEE. In nucleotides, the CDR3 is TGTGCCAGCAGCGTAGCCGAGCAGGGAGGCTATGGCTACACCTTC. It yields the protein CASSVAEQGGYGYTF.

This clonotype was detected a few times. The chain has TRBV29-1 and TRBJ1-2; D remains ambiguous. Germline assignment: CDR1 SQVTM and CDR2 ANQGSEA. V dropped 7 bases and J dropped 4 bases, with 16 bases sitting between them. The length of the CDR3 is 13 residues. The CDR3, as DNA: TGCAGCGGGTACCTTATAGGCCCCTATGGCTACACCTTC. Its translation: CSGYLIGPYGYTF.

The rearrangement joins TRBV20-1 to TRBJ2-2; 9 nucleotides match TRBD2. Trimming took 3 bases from V and 0 from J; bases not matched to a gene: 5. Germline loops: CDR1 DFQATT, CDR2 SNEGSKA (reference sequence). This CDR3 contains 16 residues. The CDR3 loop reads CSASPPSGANTGELFF. The DNA of the CDR3 is TGCAGTGCTAGCCCCCCTAGCGGGGCGAACACCGGGGAGCTGTTTTTT.

The chain joins TRBV20-1 to TRBJ2-1; 15 bases fit TRBD2. CDR3 size: 17 residues. The junction had 6 bases not matched to a gene; V was cut back by 4 bases and J by 2 bases. CDR1 and CDR2 (germline): DFQATT, SNEGSKA (reference sequence). The CDR3 sequence: CSATGLAGGTPYNEQFF. The DNA of the CDR3 is TGCAGTGCTACGGGACTAGCGGGGGGTACTCCCTACAATGAGCAGTTCTTC.

This rearrangement joins TRBV7-9 to TRBJ2-1, with TRBD1 as a possible D gene (6 bases). In germline, CDR1 is SEHNR, CDR2 FQNEAQ (reference sequence). This CDR3 comprises 17 residues. Trimming pared 5 bases from V and 5 bases from J, leaving 22 bases between. CDR3 loop: CASSHGYRERVHNEQFF. For the CDR3, the DNA is TGTGCCAGCAGCCACGGATACAGGGAGAGGGTTCACAATGAGCAGTTCTTC.

The V gene is TRBV9, the J gene TRBJ1-1; D may be TRBD1 (5 bases). The CDR3 totals 13 residues. Germline lookup yields CDR1 SGDLS and CDR2 YYNGEE. The V end lost 3 bases, the J end lost 1 base, and 7 bases lay between the germline ends. The CDR3 nucleotides are TGTGCCAGCAGCGGCAGGGAGAACACTGAAGCTTTCTTT. This sequence encodes CASSGRENTEAFF.

This clonotype has more than one count but fewer than ten. The chain joins TRBV6-5 to TRBJ2-5; the D is unclear. The CDR3 contains 11 residues. The V and J ends lost 6 bases and 9 bases respectively, with 11 bases between them. The germline V gene encodes CDR1 MNHEY and CDR2 SVGAGI. CDR3 in DNA: TGTGCCAGCAGAAAGAACGGTGCCCAGTACTTC. Encoded protein: CASRKNGAQYF.

The J gene is TRBJ2-1, the V gene TRBV9; 10 bases fit TRBD1. Per germline, CDR1 SGDLS and CDR2 YYNGEE. The CDR3 covers 14 residues. V gave up 4 bases and J gave up 8 bases; unmatched junction bases: 6. CDR3 sequence: CASSPDRGLDEQFF. In DNA, the CDR3 is TGTGCCAGCAGCCCCGACAGGGGGCTCGATGAGCAGTTCTTC.

Many counts were recorded for this clonotype. The gene calls are TRBV27 and TRBJ2-7; D is unresolved. The ends were cut back, 5 bases at V and 6 bases at J, with 11 bases in the middle. The CDR3 covers 12 residues. Germline CDR1 is MNHEY and CDR2 is SMNVEV (reference sequence). The CDR3 region has the DNA TGTGCCAGCAGTGCTGGTTGGACCGAGCAGTACTTC. It yields the protein CASSAGWTEQYF.

The chain has TRBV20-1 and TRBJ2-3; 8 bases line up with TRBD2. The germline V gene encodes CDR1 DFQATT and CDR2 SNEGSKA (reference sequence). Trimming cost V 6 bases and J 6 bases; bases outside gene matches: 11. CDR3 size: 14 residues. CDR3 nucleotides: TGCAGTGCAGCCCGGGGGGGAGAAGGGGATACGCAGTATTTT. Translating it yields CSAARGGEGDTQYF.

The rearrangement links TRBV12-3 or TRBV12-4 to TRBJ1-2; 8 nucleotides align to TRBD1. The ends lost 5 bases at V and 4 bases at J; junction bases unmatched: 12. CDR3 length: 16 amino acids. The CDR3 region has the DNA TGTGCCAGCAGTACCCCGCTCGGACAGGGAGGCTATGGCTACACCTTC. Encoded protein: CASSTPLGQGGYGYTF.

The sample holds many counts of this clonotype. The chain employs TRBV15 and TRBJ2-1; 7 bases are shared with TRBD2. The CDR3 totals 14 residues. Trimming took 1 base from V and 6 from J; bases not matched to a gene: 3. In germline, CDR1 is LNHNV, CDR2 YYDKDF (reference sequence). Here the CDR3 reads CATSRAGGPNEQFF. The CDR3 bases are TGTGCCACCAGCAGAGCGGGGGGTCCCAATGAGCAGTTCTTC.

V and J are TRBV28 and TRBJ2-3; 9 nucleotides agree with TRBD2. CDR3 length: 16 amino acids. The V and J ends lost 5 bases and 4 bases, in that order; junction bases with no gene match: 10. CDR1 is MDHEN and CDR2 is SYDVKM in the germline V gene. CDR3 in amino acids: CASSLLSGGRADTQYF. CDR3 sequence (DNA): TGTGCCAGCAGTCTACTAAGCGGGGGGAGGGCAGATACGCAGTATTTT.

This clonotype came up many times. The chain links TRBV20-1 to TRBJ2-5, with D tentatively TRBD2 (6 bases). Trimming took 7 bases from V and 5 from J, leaving 17 bases between them. Germline V gene lookup returns CDR1 DFQATT and CDR2 SNEGSKA (reference sequence). The CDR3 runs to 13 residues. CDR3 loop: CSVGLAKVETQYF. DNA of the CDR3: TGCAGTGTAGGGCTAGCGAAGGTGGAGACCCAGTACTTC.

In the case of this clonotype: The junction departs from the called germline gene at one end, perhaps through a read error. The chain recombines TRBV15 with TRBJ2-5, with 12 positions matching TRBD2. The germline V gene encodes CDR1 LNHNV and CDR2 YYDKDF (reference sequence). The CDR3 has 20 residues. The CDR3 bases are TGTGCCACCAGCAGACCCGACGGACGACTAGCGGGGGAGCCTAAAGAGGCCCAGTACTTC. It specifies CATSRPDGRLAGEPKEAQYF. Complete variable domain (other parts from reference TRBV15 and TRBJ2-5): DAMVIQNPRYQVTQFGKPVTLSCSQTLNHNVMYWYQQKSSQAPKLLFHYYDKDFNNEADTPDNFQSRRPNTSFCFLDIRSPGLGDTAMYLCATSRPDGRLAGEPKEAQYFGPGTRLLVL.

Only a few counts were recorded for this clonotype. The J gene is TRBJ2-7, the V gene TRBV25-1; 7 bases align to TRBD1. The germline gives CDR1 MGHDK, CDR2 SYGVNS. Losses at the gene ends were 5 bases for V and 3 bases for J; bases not matched to a gene: 4. CDR3 length equals 13 residues. In DNA, the CDR3 is TGTGCCAGCAGTACAGGGGTAAACTACGAGCAGTACTTC. This encodes CASSTGVNYEQYF.

The chain couples TRBV2 to TRBJ2-5; 8 bases fit TRBD2. Trimming removed 6 bases from V and 5 bases from J; junction bases left unmatched: 11. Germline CDR1 reads SNHLY; CDR2 reads FYNNEI. This CDR3 contains 15 residues. DNA for the CDR3: TGTGCCAGCAGCTGGACTAGCCCCGGAGGGGAGACCCAGTACTTC. This gives the protein CASSWTSPGGETQYF.

This clonotype was seen a handful of times. The rearrangement joins TRBV6-1 to TRBJ1-6; D might be TRBD1 (5 bases). V was cut by 8 bases and J by 4 bases, with 15 bases left in between. The CDR3 runs 15 residues. Germline V gives CDR1 MNHNS, CDR2 SASEGT. CDR3 coding DNA: TGTGCCAGCCAAATCGGCAGGGCGTATAATTCACCCCTCCACTTT. This gives the protein CASQIGRAYNSPLHF.

The genes are TRBV3-1 and TRBJ2-7; the match to TRBD1 covers 8 bases. There are 14 residues in the CDR3. V shed 4 bases, J shed 7 bases, and the junction held 9 bases outside the gene matches. Per the germline V gene, CDR1 is LGHDT and CDR2 is YNNKEL (reference sequence). The CDR3: CASSPGQGAREQYF. The CDR3, as DNA: TGTGCCAGCAGCCCAGGTCAGGGGGCGAGGGAGCAGTACTTC.

This chain connects TRBV6-5 to TRBJ2-5; tentatively, D is TRBD1 or TRBD2 (6 bases each). V shed 0 bases and J shed 2 bases, with 10 bases lying between them. The CDR3 totals 15 residues. In germline, CDR1 is MNHEY, CDR2 SVGAGI. The CDR3 loop reads CASSYSGGQQETQYF. Here the CDR3 DNA reads TGTGCCAGCAGTTACTCGGGGGGCCAACAAGAGACCCAGTACTTC.

The V gene is TRBV21-1, the J gene TRBJ1-5. TRBV21-1 is a documented pseudogene. There are 16 residues in the CDR3. The CDR3 DNA reads TGTGCCAGCAGCAAAGGGAGCTTGTATAGCAATCAGCCCCAGCATTTT. Protein sequence: CASSKGSLYSNQPQHF.

This chain uses TRBV7-3 with TRBJ2-2, with D perhaps given as TRBD1 or TRBD2 (5 bases each). This CDR3 region has 16 residues. The germline CDR1 and CDR2 sequences are SGHTA and FQGTGA. With 4 bases removed from V and 0 bases from J, the gap between germline ends came to 12 bases. CDR3 amino acids: CASSSTGTANTGELFF. The CDR3 DNA reads TGTGCCAGCAGCTCAACCGGGACGGCGAACACCGGGGAGCTGTTTTTT.

This clonotype was counted at least ten times. J is TRBJ2-5 and V is TRBV18; 10 nucleotides agree with TRBD1. J lost 3 bases, V lost 2 bases, and 3 bases had no gene match. The CDR3 totals 15 residues. Germline loops: CDR1 KGHSH, CDR2 LQKENI. CDR3 amino acids: CASSPATGGKETQYF. CDR3 coding DNA: TGTGCCAGCTCACCAGCGACAGGGGGCAAAGAGACCCAGTACTTC.

This clonotype has a count of ten or more. The gene calls are TRBV5-5 and TRBJ2-6, with D possibly TRBD1 on 5 matching bases. Germline CDR1 is SGHKS and CDR2 is YYEKEE (reference sequence). The CDR3 covers 17 residues. V was cut by 3 bases and J by 0 bases, with 13 bases left in between. The CDR3, as DNA: TGTGCCAGCAGCTCCGGACACGACATCTCTGGGGCCAACGTCCTGACTTTC. This gives the protein CASSSGHDISGANVLTF.

This clonotype has only a few counts. The chain uses TRBV6-1 and TRBJ2-3, with D perhaps TRBD2 (5 bases). From germline, CDR1 is MNHNS and CDR2 SASEGT. The CDR3 has 13 residues. The germline V and J ends were trimmed by 2 bases and 7 bases, with 10 bases remaining between them. CDR3 bases: TGTGCCAGCAGTGAATTGAACGGGAATACGCAGTATTTT. This sequence encodes CASSELNGNTQYF.